The 21 T cell receptor beta chains in this list originate from one sample, sequenced in a study of T cell changes during pregnancy in multiple sclerosis. Only in-frame clones appear in the TCRdb table, and some are missing; sequencing was by immunoSEQ multiplex PCR. The sample lists fewer than 60,000 clones; approximately 90% were seen once. This specimen was CD4+ T cells from peripheral blood mononuclear cells, taken after pregnancy. The source of these receptors is a female donor with multiple sclerosis, enrolled in a pregnancy study.

The chain's CDR3 is CASSLSGPNEKLFF. CDR3 DNA: TGTGCCAGCAGCTTATCAGGTCCTAATGAAAAACTGTTTTTT. V gene TRBV7-2 combines with J gene TRBJ1-4; D is unresolved. Germline CDR1 is SGHTA and CDR2 is FQGNSA. Trimming took off 2 bases at V and 3 bases at J, with 7 bases between the two ends. The CDR3 extends over 14 amino acids.

V and J are TRBV19 and TRBJ2-1; 13 bases agree with TRBD2. This CDR3 is 18 amino acids long. V trimming: 6 bases; J trimming: 3 bases; junction bases outside the gene matches: 11. Germline V lookup: CDR1 LNHDA, CDR2 SQIVND (reference sequence). CDR3 protein: CASRFAGLAGPNYNEQFF. CDR3 sequence (DNA): TGTGCCAGTAGGTTTGCGGGACTAGCGGGACCGAACTACAATGAGCAGTTCTTC.

V gene TRBV7-9 combines with J gene TRBJ2-7; D may be TRBD2 (6 bases). In germline, CDR1 is SEHNR, CDR2 FQNEAQ (reference sequence). Trimming removed 1 base at V and 4 bases at J, with 11 bases between. The CDR3 runs 14 residues. CDR3 in amino acids: CASSLGGEEYEQYF. CDR3 bases: TGTGCCAGCAGCTTAGGGGGGGAAGAATACGAGCAGTACTTC.

The V gene is TRBV29-1, the J gene TRBJ2-7; D unresolved. From germline, CDR1 is SQVTM and CDR2 ANQGSEA. V was trimmed by 6 bases and J by 3 bases, leaving 6 bases between them. The CDR3 sequence is 10 residues long. CDR3 amino acids: CSVIDYEQYF. CDR3 nucleotides: TGCAGCGTAATAGACTACGAGCAGTACTTC.

This sequence joins TRBV5-4 and TRBJ2-5, with TRBD2 as a possible D gene (6 bases). V lost 4 bases and J 5 bases, leaving 12 bases between the germline ends. The germline gives CDR1 SGHNT, CDR2 YYREEE (reference sequence). This CDR3 has 13 amino acids. This CDR3 reads CASSLGTWETQYF. The CDR3 DNA sequence: TGTGCCAGCAGCCTCGGGACTTGGGAGACCCAGTACTTC.

The CDR3 coding sequence is TGCGCCAGCAGCCAACTAGCGGGAGGTATGAACACCGGGGAGCTGTTTTTT. Protein product: CASSQLAGGMNTGELFF. The chain uses TRBV4-3 and TRBJ2-2, with TRBD2 matching over 11 bases. The junction had 3 bases not matched to a gene; V was cut back by 2 bases and J by 1 base. Looked up from germline, CDR1 is LGHNA and CDR2 is YSLEER. The CDR3 runs 17 residues.

The rearrangement uses TRBV27 and TRBJ2-2, with D possibly being TRBD2 (5 bases). This CDR3 contains 15 residues. From germline, CDR1 is MNHEY and CDR2 SMNVEV (reference sequence). V gave up 9 bases and J gave up 6 bases, with 20 bases separating them. CDR3 amino acids: CASQSQRKSAGELFF. As DNA, the CDR3 is TGTGCCAGTCAATCACAGCGGAAGTCAGCCGGGGAGCTGTTTTTT.

This clone showed up just once. The chain links TRBV5-1 to TRBJ1-1; 7 nucleotides match TRBD1. Losses at the gene ends were 6 bases for V and 4 bases for J; bases not matched to a gene: 12. The CDR3 sequence is 15 residues long. Germline assignment: CDR1 SGHRS and CDR2 YFSETQ. Here the CDR3 reads CASKQTGNIGTEAFF. As DNA, the CDR3 is TGCGCCAGCAAGCAGACAGGGAATATAGGCACTGAAGCTTTCTTT.

This clone was counted a single time. The V and J genes are TRBV27 and TRBJ2-7, with D perhaps matching TRBD2 (6 bases). The V gene lost 0 bases and the J gene lost 0 bases, with 9 bases spanning the gap. The CDR3 sequence is 15 residues long. Looked up from germline, CDR1 is MNHEY and CDR2 is SMNVEV (reference sequence). CDR3 bases: TGTGCCAGCAGTTTATCCCTCGGGAGCTCCTACGAGCAGTACTTC. Amino acid sequence: CASSLSLGSSYEQYF.

V usage is TRBV10-1 and J usage is TRBJ1-2, with TRBD1 matching over 9 bases. V lost 5 bases, J lost 0 bases, and 7 bases stayed unmatched. The CDR3 extends over 16 amino acids. Germline CDR1 reads WNHNN; CDR2 reads SYGVQD (reference sequence). CDR3 DNA: TGCGCCAGCAGTTGGACAGGGGAAATAACTAACTATGGCTACACCTTC. Protein product: CASSWTGEITNYGYTF.

The chain carries TRBV19 and TRBJ1-1, with 7 bases lining up with TRBD1. The V gene end was trimmed by 5 bases and the J gene end by 5 bases; junction bases not matched to a gene: 14. Germline CDR1 and CDR2: LNHDA and SQIVND (reference sequence). The CDR3 loop spans 16 amino acids. The CDR3 here is CASSAHDQGVRTEAFF. As DNA, the CDR3 is TGTGCCAGTAGTGCCCATGATCAGGGGGTGAGGACTGAAGCTTTCTTT.

The chain couples TRBV7-9 to TRBJ2-5, with a weak D call TRBD2 (5 bases). The CDR3 runs to 15 residues. V shed 5 bases and J shed 1 base, with 14 bases lying between them. Germline CDR1 SEHNR, CDR2 FQNEAQ (reference sequence). The CDR3, as DNA: TGTGCCAGCAGCACTTCCCTAGCCGGCCAAGAGACCCAGTACTTC. Encoded protein: CASSTSLAGQETQYF.

The rearrangement joins TRBV27 to TRBJ1-5; TRBD1 matches at 10 bases. The CDR3 runs 17 residues. The germline gives CDR1 MNHEY, CDR2 SMNVEV (reference sequence). Trimming took 5 bases from V and 1 from J; bases not matched to a gene: 8. The CDR3 here is CASSTRTGGLSNQPQHF. CDR3 nucleotide sequence: TGTGCCAGCAGTACCCGGACAGGGGGACTAAGCAATCAGCCCCAGCATTTT.

The V gene is TRBV27, the J gene TRBJ1-1; the match to TRBD1 covers 8 bases. CDR1 MNHEY and CDR2 SMNVEV come from the germline V gene (reference sequence). Trimming removed 5 bases from V and 0 bases from J; junction bases left unmatched: 11. There are 17 residues in the CDR3. For the CDR3, the DNA is TGTGCCAGCAGTCCCCGGCGGACAGGGCCATTGAACACTGAAGCTTTCTTT. Protein product: CASSPRRTGPLNTEAFF.

The chain links TRBV27 to TRBJ1-1; D is unresolved. Trimming stripped 3 bases from V and 1 base from J, with 6 bases between. Germline lookup yields CDR1 MNHEY and CDR2 SMNVEV (reference sequence). The CDR3 runs 13 residues. The DNA of the CDR3 is TGTGCCAGCAGTTTTCGGGGGAACACTGAAGCTTTCTTT. Translated: CASSFRGNTEAFF.

This clone was seen just once. The rearrangement joins TRBV7-9 to TRBJ1-2; D is unclear. Between the trimmed V and J ends, which lost 4 bases and 5 bases, there was a span of 5 bases. Germline CDR1 is SEHNR and CDR2 is FQNEAQ (reference sequence). This CDR3 is 11 amino acids long. The CDR3 loop reads CASSSFYGYTF. The CDR3 DNA follows: TGTGCCAGCAGCTCCTTTTATGGCTACACCTTC. Combining the CDR3 with reference TRBV7-9 and TRBJ1-2 gives the whole variable domain DTGVSQNPRHKITKRGQNVTFRCDPISEHNRLYWYRQTLGQGPEFLTYFQNEAQLEKSRLLSDRFSAERPKGSFSTLEIQRTEQGDSAMYLCASSSFYGYTFGSGTRLTVV.

This chain links TRBV27 with TRBJ2-2, with 7 bases fitting TRBD1. Trimming took 7 bases from V and 5 from J; bases not matched to a gene: 4. The CDR3 contains 13 residues. Germline V CDR1 and CDR2: MNHEY, SMNVEV (reference sequence). The CDR3 DNA follows: TGTGCCAGCACCAACAGGGGAACCGGGGAGCTGTTTTTT. Amino acids: CASTNRGTGELFF.

The chain employs TRBV5-4 and TRBJ1-3; possibly TRBD1 for D (6 bases). The CDR3 sequence is 13 residues long. The V gene's germline CDR1 is SGHNT and CDR2 YYREEE (reference sequence). V was pared by 3 bases and J by 7 bases, with 11 bases between. CDR3 residues: CASSSTGWNTIYF. The CDR3, as DNA: TGTGCCAGCAGCTCGACAGGTTGGAACACCATATATTTT. Complete variable domain (other parts from reference TRBV5-4 and TRBJ1-3): ETGVTQSPTHLIKTRGQQVTLRCSSQSGHNTVSWYQQALGQGPQFIFQYYREEENGRGNFPPRFSGLQFPNYSSELNVNALELDDSALYLCASSSTGWNTIYFGEGSWLTVV.

V and J are TRBV18 and TRBJ2-1; D is uncertain. The V gene's germline CDR1 is KGHSH and CDR2 LQKENI. V was cut by 4 bases and J by 8 bases, with 15 bases left in between. The CDR3 runs 14 residues. CDR3 residues: CASSRLLEMDEQFF. Here the CDR3 DNA reads TGTGCCAGCTCACGATTGCTAGAAATGGATGAGCAGTTCTTC.

The J gene is TRBJ2-5, the V gene TRBV30; perhaps TRBD1 as D (5 bases). Germline values: CDR1 GTSNPN, CDR2 SVGIG (reference sequence). V was trimmed by 0 bases and J by 4 bases, leaving 6 bases between them. The CDR3 is made up of 12 amino acids. CDR3 in DNA: TGTGCCTGGAGTGTACAGGTAGAGACCCAGTACTTC. It specifies CAWSVQVETQYF.

This chain connects TRBV5-1 to TRBJ1-1, with D possibly matching TRBD1 (5 bases). The germline V gene encodes CDR1 SGHRS and CDR2 YFSETQ. Trimming shortened V by 4 bases and J by 1 base, and 8 bases separated the two germline ends. This CDR3 has 13 amino acids. The CDR3 region is CASSRGTNTEAFF. In DNA, the CDR3 is TGCGCCAGCAGCCGGGGGACGAACACTGAAGCTTTCTTT.